A selection of T cell receptor beta chains follows, all from one sample in a study of blood T cell repertoires in COVID-19. Clones were sequenced by immunoSEQ multiplex PCR, and TCRdb holds only the in-frame ones, with some missing. Among about 120,000 clones listed, approximately 80% were seen once. The sample was peripheral blood. All receptors come from a woman in her 70s with acute or convalescent COVID-19. Each CDR3 is given with its conserved first and last residue. D genes are given only for firm matches. Clone size is given for some rows only: seen once, a few or many times, or a class if the clone is expanded.

D,V,J,size,CDR3,DNA
TRBD1,TRBV11-3,TRBJ1-2,NA,CASSSGTATNYGYTF,TGTGCCAGCAGCTCCGGGACAGCAACTAACTATGGCTACACCTTC
NA,TRBV19,TRBJ1-2,NA,CASSIADYGYTF,TGTGCCAGTAGTATAGCAGACTATGGCTACACCTTC
NA,TRBV24-1,TRBJ2-3,NA,CATSDPGGDVTDTQYF,TGTGCCACCAGTGACCCCGGCGGGGACGTCACAGATACGCAGTATTTT
TRBD1,TRBV28,TRBJ1-2,NA,CASRTTGTYTF,TGTGCCAGCAGAACGACAGGGACCTACACCTTC
NA,TRBV6-5,TRBJ2-7,NA,CASSYSRGEQYF,TGTGCCAGCAGTTACTCCCGGGGGGAGCAGTACTTC
NA,TRBV10-2,TRBJ1-2,NA,CASSERGGYRTLYGYTF,TGCGCCAGCAGTGAGCGGGGGGGTTACAGGACCCTGTATGGCTACACCTTC
NA,TRBV5-1,TRBJ1-3,NA,CASSSDFSGNTIYF,TGCGCCAGCAGCTCGGACTTCTCTGGAAACACCATATATTTT
TRBD1,TRBV29-1,TRBJ1-2,NA,CSAKGQGARGYTF,TGCAGCGCGAAGGGACAGGGGGCGCGGGGCTACACCTTC
NA,TRBV9,TRBJ1-2,NA,CASSGRGRYYGYTF,TGTGCCAGCAGCGGTCGGGGGAGGTACTATGGCTACACCTTC
TRBD2,TRBV3-1/TRBV3-2,TRBJ2-1,NA,CASSQAGTSGGQRANEQFF,TGTGCCAGCAGCCAAGCCGGGACTAGCGGGGGGCAGAGGGCCAATGAGCAGTTCTTC
NA,TRBV4-3,TRBJ1-3,NA,CASSQVGGSSGNTIYF,TGCGCCAGCAGCCAAGTGGGGGGGAGCTCTGGAAACACCATATATTTT
NA,TRBV5-1,TRBJ2-4,NA,CASSLDGGGDIQYF,TGCGCCAGCAGCTTGGATGGAGGGGGCGACATTCAGTACTTC
TRBD2,TRBV24-1,TRBJ2-3,NA,CATSDPGLAESTDTQYF,TGTGCCACCAGTGACCCGGGACTAGCAGAAAGCACAGATACGCAGTATTTT
NA,TRBV6-2/TRBV6-3,TRBJ1-2,NA,CASSYSGIPGGYTF,TGTGCCAGCAGTTACTCCGGGATTCCGGGTGGCTACACCTTC
NA,TRBV3-1/TRBV3-2,TRBJ1-5,NA,CASSHGGMVRGNQPQHF,TGTGCCAGCAGCCATGGCGGTATGGTCAGGGGAAATCAGCCCCAGCATTTT
NA,TRBV7-2,TRBJ2-5,NA,CASSSLVRAETQYF,TGTGCCAGCAGCTCACTAGTTAGGGCAGAGACCCAGTACTTC
NA,TRBV12-2,TRBJ2-2,NA,CASRTRRGGRGPGTGELFF,TGTGCAAGTCGCACTAGACGGGGCGGGCGGGGGCCGGGCACCGGGGAGCTGTTTTTT
TRBD2,TRBV7-2,TRBJ2-7,NA,CASSLQRGGGNYEQYF,TGTGCCAGCAGCTTGCAGCGGGGGGGCGGTAACTACGAGCAGTACTTC
NA,TRBV5-4,TRBJ2-2,NA,CASSLRGAGTGELFF,TGTGCCAGCAGCCTACGGGGGGCAGGCACCGGGGAGCTGTTTTTT
TRBD1,TRBV4-1,TRBJ1-6,NA,CASRKTGPNSPLHF,TGCGCCAGCAGAAAGACAGGGCCGAATTCACCCCTCCACTTT
NA,TRBV7-9,TRBJ2-3,NA,CASSFRAGALTDTQYF,TGTGCCAGCAGCTTTCGGGCAGGGGCTCTCACAGATACGCAGTATTTT
NA,TRBV19,TRBJ1-2,NA,CASSTGQIQNYGYTF,TGTGCCAGTAGTACCGGACAGATCCAGAACTATGGCTACACCTTC
NA,TRBV6-1,TRBJ1-2,NA,CASSEFRRGPGYTF,TGTGCCAGCAGTGAATTTCGGCGGGGCCCGGGGTACACCTTC
NA,TRBV2,TRBJ1-2,few,CASSPDSLYGYTF,TGTGCCAGCAGTCCGGACAGCTTATATGGCTACACCTTC
NA,TRBV25-1,TRBJ1-2,NA,CASSDDRSYGYTF,TGTGCCAGCAGTGATGACAGGTCCTATGGCTACACCTTC
NA,TRBV5-1,TRBJ2-2,NA,CASSFYQGMDTGELFF,TGCGCCAGCAGCTTCTACCAGGGTATGGACACCGGGGAGCTGTTTTTT
TRBD2,TRBV6-5,TRBJ2-1,NA,CASSRGLTSYNEQFF,TGTGCCAGCAGCCGGGGACTAACCTCCTACAATGAGCAGTTCTTC
NA,TRBV6-5,TRBJ2-1,NA,CASSYSAGIDNEQFF,TGTGCCAGCAGTTACTCGGCAGGGATAGACAATGAGCAGTTCTTC
NA,TRBV6-4,TRBJ1-6,NA,CASSDDSPNSPLHF,TGTGCCAGCAGTGACGACAGTCCCAATTCACCCCTCCACTTT
TRBD2,TRBV9,TRBJ2-1,NA,CASSVASWAGGYNEQFF,TGTGCCAGCAGCGTAGCTTCGTGGGCGGGGGGGTACAATGAGCAGTTCTTC
NA,TRBV2,TRBJ1-5,NA,CASSEGGLDNQPQHF,TGTGCCAGCAGTGAGGGGGGGCTGGATAATCAGCCCCAGCATTTT
NA,TRBV7-2,TRBJ1-2,NA,CASSSGRGDYGYTF,TGTGCCAGCAGCTCCGGCAGGGGTGACTATGGCTACACCTTC
NA,TRBV7-3,TRBJ2-2,NA,CASSLSSTGELFF,TGTGCCAGCAGCTTATCGTCCACCGGGGAGCTGTTTTTT
TRBD2,TRBV7-7,TRBJ2-3,NA,CASSLGAASGGASTDTQYF,TGTGCCAGCAGCTTGGGGGCGGCTAGCGGGGGAGCTAGCACAGATACGCAGTATTTT
TRBD2,TRBV5-1,TRBJ2-1,NA,CASSLNSGGVDEQFF,TGCGCCAGCAGCTTAAATAGCGGGGGGGTTGATGAGCAGTTCTTC
NA,TRBV7-6,TRBJ1-3,NA,CASSSSRGNTIYF,TGTGCCAGCAGCTCGTCCAGAGGAAACACCATATATTTT
NA,TRBV12-3/TRBV12-4,TRBJ1-2,NA,CASSLEGTYGYTF,TGTGCCAGCAGTTTGGAGGGTACCTATGGCTACACCTTC